A selection of T cell receptor beta chains follows, all from one sample in a study of blood T cells in healthy people across ages. TCRdb reanalysed the 5' RACE reads using MiXCR and keeps one entry per CDR3 protein. The sample records under 1,000,000 distinct CDR3 sequences, 35% to 40% being singletons. The sequenced sample consisted of blood. The source is a man aged 18 to 29 in good health. CDR3s include the opening cysteine and the closing phenylalanine or tryptophan. The D gene is left open where the match is weak. Clone size is shown for a subset of rows, as once, few, many or a class of expanded clone.

j_call,d_call,v_call,clone_size,cdr3_nt,cdr3_aa
TRBJ2-1,TRBD2,TRBV5-1,-,TGCGCCAGCGGCTTTGGACTAGAAAACAACTACAATGAGCAGTTCTTC,CASGFGLENNYNEQFF
TRBJ1-3,-,TRBV15,-,TGTGCCACCAGCAGAGATGACTCTGGAAACACCATATATTTT,CATSRDDSGNTIYF
TRBJ1-1,TRBD1,TRBV12-3/TRBV12-4,-,TGTGCCAGCAGGTGGACAGGGGACAGTGAAGCTTTCTTT,CASRWTGDSEAFF
TRBJ2-7,-,TRBV7-2,many,TGTGCCAGCAGCTCCTTGGGTTACGAGCAGTACTTC,CASSSLGYEQYF
TRBJ2-3,-,TRBV5-1,-,TGCGCCAGCAGCTCCGGCACAGGGTATGGCATAGATACGCAGTATTTT,CASSSGTGYGIDTQYF
TRBJ2-1,-,TRBV28,few,TGTGCCCTGTCGGCAGGGTACTACAATGAGCAGTTCTTC,CALSAGYYNEQFF
TRBJ1-2,-,TRBV4-1,-,TGCGCCAGCAGCCAAGATACGAGCGGGTCCTATGGCTACACCTTC,CASSQDTSGSYGYTF
TRBJ1-1,-,TRBV29-1,-,TGCAGCGTTGATGAGGTCGGAGAAGCTTTCTTT,CSVDEVGEAFF
TRBJ1-5,-,TRBV12-3/TRBV12-4,-,TGTGCCAGCAGCCTACGGTCAGATCAGCCCCAGCATTTT,CASSLRSDQPQHF
TRBJ2-7,-,TRBV4-1,few,TGCGCCAGCACGACCACATACGAGCAGTACTTC,CASTTTYEQYF
TRBJ2-2,-,TRBV7-9,once,TGTGCCAGCAGCTTTACGCCCGGGACGGAGAACACCGGGGAGCTGTTTTTT,CASSFTPGTENTGELFF
TRBJ2-1,TRBD2,TRBV7-8,few,TGTGCCAGCAGGCGTAGCGGGGTGAAAAATGAGCAGTTCTTC,CASRRSGVKNEQFF
TRBJ2-7,TRBD2,TRBV12-3/TRBV12-4,many,TGTGCCAGCAGTTTGGGAGGGAGTTTCTACGAGCAGTACTTC,CASSLGGSFYEQYF
TRBJ2-1,-,TRBV6-6,-,TGTGCCAGCAGTTCGGCGGGTGAGCAGTTCTTC,CASSSAGEQFF
TRBJ2-5,-,TRBV12-3/TRBV12-4,few,TGTGCCAGCAGTTTGGTTGGGCGAGCAGAGACCCAGTACTTC,CASSLVGRAETQYF
TRBJ1-4,-,TRBV11-2,-,TGTGCCAGCAGCTTAGGAGGACGGAGGCGAAATGAAGAACTGTTTTTT,CASSLGGRRRNEELFF
TRBJ2-7,TRBD1,TRBV10-3,-,TGTGCCATCAGTGAAGAAGGGGGCGCCTCCTACGAGCAGTACTTC,CAISEEGGASYEQYF
TRBJ1-2,-,TRBV21-1,-,TGTGCCAGCATCACTCCTAGGACAGGGAAGAATCGTAGTGGCTACACCTTC,CASITPRTGKNRSGYTF